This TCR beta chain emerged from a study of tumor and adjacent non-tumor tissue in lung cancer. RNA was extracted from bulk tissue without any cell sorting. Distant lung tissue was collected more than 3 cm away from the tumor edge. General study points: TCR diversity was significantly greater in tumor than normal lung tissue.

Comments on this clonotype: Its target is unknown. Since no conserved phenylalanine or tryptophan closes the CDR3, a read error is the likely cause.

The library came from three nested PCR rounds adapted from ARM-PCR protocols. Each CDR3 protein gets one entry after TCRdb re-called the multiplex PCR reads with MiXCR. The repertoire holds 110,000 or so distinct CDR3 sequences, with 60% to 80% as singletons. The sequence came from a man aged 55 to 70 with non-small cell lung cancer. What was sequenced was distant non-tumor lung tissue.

CDR3 amino acids: CASSEAAWGQPQHS. The CDR3 DNA reads as TGTGCCAGCAGTGAAGCAGCCTGGGGGCAGCCACAGCATTCT. The chain has TRBV6-1 and TRBJ1-5; weak D call: TRBD1 (6 bases). CDR3 length: 14 residues. The V gene's germline CDR1 is MNHNS and CDR2 SASEGT.